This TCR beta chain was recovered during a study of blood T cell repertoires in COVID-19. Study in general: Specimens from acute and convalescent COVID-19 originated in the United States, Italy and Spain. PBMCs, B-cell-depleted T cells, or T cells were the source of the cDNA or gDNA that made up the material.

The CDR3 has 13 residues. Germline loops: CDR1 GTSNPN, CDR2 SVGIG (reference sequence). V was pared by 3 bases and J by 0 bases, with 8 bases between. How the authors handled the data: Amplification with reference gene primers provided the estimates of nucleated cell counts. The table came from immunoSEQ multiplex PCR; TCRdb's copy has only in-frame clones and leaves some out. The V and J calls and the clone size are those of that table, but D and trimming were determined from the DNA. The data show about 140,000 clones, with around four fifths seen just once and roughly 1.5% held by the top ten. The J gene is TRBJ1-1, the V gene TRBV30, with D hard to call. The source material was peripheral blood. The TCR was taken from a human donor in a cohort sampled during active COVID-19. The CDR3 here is CAWRRSLNTEAFF. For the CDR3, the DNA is TGTGCCTGGAGACGGAGTCTGAACACTGAAGCTTTCTTT.